This T cell receptor (beta chain) was identified in a study of T cell clones after liver transplantation. The overall study: Immunosuppression withdrawal was tried within 2 years after liver transplantation in this trial.

Trimming cost V 0 bases and J 6 bases, with 13 bases left between them. CDR1 SGHDN and CDR2 FVKESK come from the germline V gene. The CDR3 is 15 amino acids. This clone turned up a few times. Repertoires were generated with immunoSEQ multiplex PCR, while TCRdb's copy carries only in-frame clones and drops some. Here the sample spans about 99,000 clones, around 80% being singletons. The receptor was derived from a human patient who received a liver transplant. The graft donor may have contributed some T cells. This material consisted of CD4+ T cells from blood, taken around 44 months after liver transplant. This chain links TRBV14 with TRBJ2-3; possibly TRBD1 for D (6 bases). The CDR3 loop is CASSQEGRGPDTQYF. CDR3 bases: TGTGCCAGCAGCCAAGAGGGCAGGGGACCCGATACGCAGTATTTT.